The clone carrying this T cell receptor beta chain was seen a few times. Its antigen is unidentified. CD4+ cells of the naive, central memory, regulatory and stem cell-like memory types were sorted via CD45RO/CCR7/CD25/CD127/CD95/CD27. The data were obtained in a study of beta chain features in type 1 diabetes. Study-wide results and limits: Among patients, naive, central memory and Treg TCRB repertoires appeared more similar than among healthy donors. Researchers cautioned that cDNA sequencing could over-represent cells with high TCR expression. Reduced insertions and increased deletions marked VDJ junctions in type 1 diabetes patients.

TCRB transcripts that were expressed got sequenced, as all of the isolated RNA had been reverse transcribed. The protocol was immunoSEQ multiplex PCR, while the TCRdb copy is restricted to in-frame clones and leaves out a portion. The table has about 340,000 clones, roughly 8% seen once. This receptor was taken from a woman younger than 35 in good health. Source material: central memory CD4+ T cells from blood.

CDR3 coding DNA: TGTGCCAGCAGTGGGGGACTTCATAACGGGGAGCTGTTTTTT. Residues: CASSGGLHNGELFF. This chain joins TRBV6-1 and TRBJ2-2; D is possibly TRBD2 (6 bases). Germline V lookup: CDR1 MNHNS, CDR2 SASEGT. The CDR3 runs 14 residues. Deletions cut 4 bases from V and 7 bases from J, with 13 bases between.